The 9 T cell receptor beta chains reported below all come from one sample, sequenced in a study of vaccination and CD4 T cells after COVID-19. Antigen specificity for these receptors is unknown. Specified treatment: approximately nine-day PBMC culture with coronavirus spike peptide pools or control peptides (ViraFEST assay). CD4+ T cells that had been cultured provided DNA sequenced with the Oncomine TCR Beta short-read assay. TCRdb reanalysed the PCR reads using MiXCR and keeps one entry per CDR3 protein. Among more than 15,000 distinct CDR3 sequences listed, approximately 48% were seen once. The sequenced sample was cultured CD4+ T cells from blood. The receptors derive from a human donor with COVID-19.

The chain couples TRBV18 to TRBJ1-4; TRBD1 aligns across 9 bases. Trimming cost V 6 bases and J 4 bases; bases outside gene matches: 6. CDR1 and CDR2 from the germline V gene are KGHSH and LQKENI. The CDR3 runs 15 residues. The CDR3 nucleotides read TGTGCCAGCTCCCAGACAGGGGGGAATAATGAAAAACTGTTTTTT. It encodes CASSQTGGNNEKLFF. The whole variable domain, filled in from reference TRBV18 and TRBJ1-4, reads NAGVMQNPRHLVRRRGQEARLRCSPMKGHSHVYWYRQLPEEGLKFMVYLQKENIIDESGMPKERFSAEFPKEGPSILRIQQVVRGDSAAYFCASSQTGGNNEKLFFGSGTQLSVL.

The rearrangement uses TRBV2 and TRBJ2-2; TRBD1 matches 7 bases. The germline V gene has CDR1 SNHLY and CDR2 FYNNEI. V shed 7 bases, J shed 1 base, and the junction held 6 bases outside the gene matches. This CDR3 is built from 15 residues. For the CDR3, the DNA is TGTGCCAGCACCCCCCGACAGGGGAACACCGGGGAGCTGTTTTTT. This codes for CASTPRQGNTGELFF.

The chain has TRBV20-1 and TRBJ1-1, with D tentatively TRBD1 (5 bases). V shed 6 bases and J shed 0 bases, with 14 bases lying between them. The V gene's germline CDR1 is DFQATT and CDR2 SNEGSKA (reference sequence). This CDR3 has 14 amino acids. CDR3 coding DNA: TGCAGTGCCCCCGTCCGGGGCCTGAACACTGAAGCTTTCTTT. Encoded protein: CSAPVRGLNTEAFF.

The chain is built from TRBV25-1 and TRBJ2-4; D is undetermined. From germline, CDR1 is MGHDK and CDR2 SYGVNS. V dropped 7 bases and J dropped 3 bases, with 10 bases sitting between them. This CDR3 has 13 residues. In DNA, the CDR3 is TGTGCCAGCATTGGGGTGGGCAAAAACATTCAGTACTTC. It translates to CASIGVGKNIQYF. The entire variable domain, with the rest obtained from reference TRBV25-1 and TRBJ2-4, is as follows: EADIYQTPRYLVIGTGKKITLECSQTMGHDKMYWYQQDPGMELHLIHYSYGVNSTEKGDLSSESTVSRIRTEHFPLTLESARPSHTSQYLCASIGVGKNIQYFGAGTRLSVL.

A few counts support this clonotype. The gene calls are TRBV20-1 and TRBJ1-6, with TRBD1 matching 9 bases. This CDR3 has 15 residues. After removal of 4 bases from V and 6 bases from J, the junction contained 7 bases not matched to a gene. CDR1 is DFQATT and CDR2 is SNEGSKA in the germline V gene (reference sequence). The CDR3 bases are TGCAGTGCTACCTCGGACAGGGGATTTAATTCACCCCTCCACTTT. It specifies CSATSDRGFNSPLHF.

A few counts support this clonotype. The chain has TRBV7-8 and TRBJ1-2; perhaps TRBD1 as D (6 bases). The germline V gene encodes CDR1 SGHVS and CDR2 FQNEAQ. V was cut by 2 bases and J by 4 bases, with 11 bases left in between. This CDR3 has 14 residues. CDR3 coding DNA: TGTGCCAGCAGCTTAACTACAGGGACCTATGGCTACACCTTC. Translation gives CASSLTTGTYGYTF.

This sequence joins TRBV12-3 or TRBV12-4 and TRBJ2-7; 9 nucleotides align to TRBD1. The CDR3 has 12 residues. Trimming cost V 5 bases and J 6 bases; bases outside gene matches: 2. This chain's CDR3 is CASSRTGVEQYF. The CDR3 DNA follows: TGTGCCAGCAGTCGGACAGGGGTCGAGCAGTACTTC.

V and J are TRBV20-1 and TRBJ2-5; 15 bases fit TRBD2. Germline V gene data show CDR1 as DFQATT and CDR2 as SNEGSKA (reference sequence). This CDR3 region has 17 residues. Trimming cost V 3 bases and J 7 bases; bases outside gene matches: 12. This chain's CDR3 is CSASPPGLAGGLGTQYF. The CDR3 DNA sequence: TGCAGTGCTAGCCCCCCTGGACTAGCGGGGGGGCTCGGGACCCAGTACTTC.

The chain uses TRBV5-1 and TRBJ2-3; D gene ambiguous. The CDR3 is 12 residues long. Trimming left V 0 bases short and J 6 bases short, with 5 bases between. Per the germline V gene, CDR1 is SGHRS and CDR2 is YFSETQ. CDR3 in DNA: TGCGCCAGCAGCTTGGCCCTGGATACGCAGTATTTT. Translation: CASSLALDTQYF. Drawing the rest from reference TRBV5-1 and TRBJ2-3, the complete variable domain is KAGVTQTPRYLIKTRGQQVTLSCSPISGHRSVSWYQQTPGQGLQFLFEYFSETQRNKGNFPGRFSGRQFSNSRSEMNVSTLELGDSALYLCASSLALDTQYFGPGTRLTVL.